This T cell receptor beta chain stems from a study of control samples from healthy donors and cancer patients. With 3 bases removed from V and 10 bases from J, the gap between germline ends came to 19 bases. This CDR3 comprises 15 residues. CDR1 and CDR2 from the germline V gene are LNHDA and SQIVND (reference sequence). Generated by immunoSEQ multiplex PCR, the TCRdb table keeps only in-frame clones and is missing some. The sample carries just over 150,000 clones, 93% recorded once. This clonotype originated in a man over 45 in good health. The V call is TRBV19, the J call TRBJ2-1; TRBD2 is a possible D gene (6 bases). Sequencing input: blood. The CDR3, as DNA: TGTGCCAGTAGTATCCGGAGAGTGGGGGAGGCAGAGCAGTTCTTC. Protein product: CASSIRRVGEAEQFF.